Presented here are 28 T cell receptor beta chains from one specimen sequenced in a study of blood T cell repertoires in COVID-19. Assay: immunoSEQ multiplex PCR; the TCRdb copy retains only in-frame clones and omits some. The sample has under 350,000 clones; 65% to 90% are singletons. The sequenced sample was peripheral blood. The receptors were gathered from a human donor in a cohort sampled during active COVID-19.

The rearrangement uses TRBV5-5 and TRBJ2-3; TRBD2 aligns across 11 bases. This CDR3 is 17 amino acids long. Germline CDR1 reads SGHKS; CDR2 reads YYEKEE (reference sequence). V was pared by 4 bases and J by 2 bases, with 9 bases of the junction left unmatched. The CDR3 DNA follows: TGTGCCAGCAGCGGGGGCTGGGGACTAGCGGTCACAGATACGCAGTATTTT. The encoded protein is CASSGGWGLAVTDTQYF.

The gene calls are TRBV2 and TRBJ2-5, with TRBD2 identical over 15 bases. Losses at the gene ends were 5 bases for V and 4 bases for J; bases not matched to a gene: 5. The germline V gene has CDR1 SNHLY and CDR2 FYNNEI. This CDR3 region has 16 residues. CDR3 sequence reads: CASSKGLAGGGETQYF. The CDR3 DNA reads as TGTGCCAGCAGTAAGGGACTAGCGGGAGGAGGAGAGACCCAGTACTTC.

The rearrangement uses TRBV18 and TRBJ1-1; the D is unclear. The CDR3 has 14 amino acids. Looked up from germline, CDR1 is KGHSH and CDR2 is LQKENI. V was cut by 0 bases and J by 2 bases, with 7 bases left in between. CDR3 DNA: TGTGCCAGCTCACCACCGTTCAGAAACACTGAAGCTTTCTTT. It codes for CASSPPFRNTEAFF.

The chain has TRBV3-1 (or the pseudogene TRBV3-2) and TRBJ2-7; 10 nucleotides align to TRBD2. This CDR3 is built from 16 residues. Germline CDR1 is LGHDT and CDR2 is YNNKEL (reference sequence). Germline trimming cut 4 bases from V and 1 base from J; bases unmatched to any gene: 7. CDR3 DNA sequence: TGTGCCAGCAGCCTTGTGACTAGCGGGCGTTCCTACGAGCAGTACTTC. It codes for CASSLVTSGRSYEQYF.

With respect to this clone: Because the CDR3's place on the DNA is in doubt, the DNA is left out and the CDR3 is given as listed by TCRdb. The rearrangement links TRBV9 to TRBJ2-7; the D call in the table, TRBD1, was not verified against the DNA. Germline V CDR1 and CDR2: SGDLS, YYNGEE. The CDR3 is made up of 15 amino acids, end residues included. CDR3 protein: CASSVALGADRNKYF.

The CDR3 here is CASSLDLGGDEQFF. CDR3 DNA sequence: TGCGCCAGCAGCTTGGATCTGGGAGGTGATGAGCAGTTCTTC. V usage is TRBV5-1 and J usage is TRBJ2-1; a weak D match, TRBD2 (6 bases). Germline V CDR1 and CDR2: SGHRS, YFSETQ. Between the trimmed V and J ends, which lost 0 bases and 8 bases, there was a span of 12 bases. The CDR3 consists of 14 residues.

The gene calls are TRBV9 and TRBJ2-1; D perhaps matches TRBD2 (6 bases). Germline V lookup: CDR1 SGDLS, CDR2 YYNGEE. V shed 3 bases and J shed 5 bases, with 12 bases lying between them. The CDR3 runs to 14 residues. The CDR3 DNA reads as TGTGCCAGCAGCGCGACCCTAGCGAACAATGAGCAGTTCTTC. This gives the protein CASSATLANNEQFF.

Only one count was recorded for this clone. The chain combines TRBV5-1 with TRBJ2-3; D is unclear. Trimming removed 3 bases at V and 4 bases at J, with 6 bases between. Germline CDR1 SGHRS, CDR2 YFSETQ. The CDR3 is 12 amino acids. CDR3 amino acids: CASSSESDTQYF. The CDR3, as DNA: TGCGCCAGCAGCTCCGAGTCAGATACGCAGTATTTT.

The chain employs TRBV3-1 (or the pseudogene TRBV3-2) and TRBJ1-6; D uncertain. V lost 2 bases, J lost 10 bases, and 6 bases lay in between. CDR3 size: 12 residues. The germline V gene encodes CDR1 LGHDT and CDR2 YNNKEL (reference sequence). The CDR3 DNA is TGTGCCAGCAGCCAATGGCAATCACCCCTCCACTTT. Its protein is CASSQWQSPLHF.

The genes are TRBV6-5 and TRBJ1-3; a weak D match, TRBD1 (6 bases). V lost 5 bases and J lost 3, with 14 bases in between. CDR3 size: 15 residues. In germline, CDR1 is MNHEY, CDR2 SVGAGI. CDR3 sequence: CASSNRGGLGNTIYF. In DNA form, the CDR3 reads TGTGCCAGCAGTAACCGGGGGGGGCTTGGAAACACCATATATTTT.

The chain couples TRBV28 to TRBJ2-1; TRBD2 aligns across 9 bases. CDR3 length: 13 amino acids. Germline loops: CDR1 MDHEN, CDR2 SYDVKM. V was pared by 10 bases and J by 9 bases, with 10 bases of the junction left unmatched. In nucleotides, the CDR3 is TGTGCCATCAGGGGACTAGCCTCCACTGAGCAGTTCTTC. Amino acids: CAIRGLASTEQFF. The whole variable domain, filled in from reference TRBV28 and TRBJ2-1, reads DVKVTQSSRYLVKRTGEKVFLECVQDMDHENMFWYRQDPGLGLRLIYFSYDVKMKEKGDIPEGYSVSREKKERFSLILESASTNQTSMYLCAIRGLASTEQFFGPGTRLTVL.

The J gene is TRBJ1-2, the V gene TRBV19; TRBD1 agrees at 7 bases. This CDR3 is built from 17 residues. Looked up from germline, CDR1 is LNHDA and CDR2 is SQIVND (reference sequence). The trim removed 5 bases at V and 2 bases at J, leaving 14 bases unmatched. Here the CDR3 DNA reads TGTGCCAGTAGTCGCGACAGGGTGGGGGTCCAAAACTATGGCTACACCTTC. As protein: CASSRDRVGVQNYGYTF.

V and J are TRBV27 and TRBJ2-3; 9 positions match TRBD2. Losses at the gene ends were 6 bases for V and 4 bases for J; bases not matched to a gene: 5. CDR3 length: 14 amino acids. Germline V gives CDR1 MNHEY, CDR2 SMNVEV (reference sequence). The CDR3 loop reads CASRPAGGSDTQYF. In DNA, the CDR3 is TGTGCCAGCAGGCCAGCGGGAGGCTCAGATACGCAGTATTTT.

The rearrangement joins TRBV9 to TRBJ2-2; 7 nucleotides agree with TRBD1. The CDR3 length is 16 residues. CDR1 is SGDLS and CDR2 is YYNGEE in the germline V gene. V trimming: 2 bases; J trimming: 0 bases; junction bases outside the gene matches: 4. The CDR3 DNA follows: TGTGCCAGCAGCGTTTGGGACAGATCGAACACCGGGGAGCTGTTTTTT. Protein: CASSVWDRSNTGELFF. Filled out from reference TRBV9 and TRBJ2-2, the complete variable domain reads DSGVTQTPKHLITATGQRVTLRCSPRSGDLSVYWYQQSLDQGLQFLIQYYNGEERAKGNILERFSAQQFPDLHSELNLSSLELGDSALYFCASSVWDRSNTGELFFGEGSRLTVL.

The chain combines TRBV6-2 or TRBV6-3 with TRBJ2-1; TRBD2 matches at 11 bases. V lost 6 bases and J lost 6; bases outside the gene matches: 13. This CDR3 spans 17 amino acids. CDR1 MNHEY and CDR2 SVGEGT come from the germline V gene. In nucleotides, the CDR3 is TGTGCCAGCAGCCTATTAGCGGGAGGGCCTTGGGGCAATGAGCAGTTCTTC. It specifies CASSLLAGGPWGNEQFF.

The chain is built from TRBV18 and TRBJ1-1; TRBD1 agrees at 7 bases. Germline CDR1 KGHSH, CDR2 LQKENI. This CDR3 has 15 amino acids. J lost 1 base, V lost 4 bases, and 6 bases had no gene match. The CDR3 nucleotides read TGTGCCAGCTCACTCGAGGGGGCCTCGAACACTGAAGCTTTCTTT. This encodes CASSLEGASNTEAFF.

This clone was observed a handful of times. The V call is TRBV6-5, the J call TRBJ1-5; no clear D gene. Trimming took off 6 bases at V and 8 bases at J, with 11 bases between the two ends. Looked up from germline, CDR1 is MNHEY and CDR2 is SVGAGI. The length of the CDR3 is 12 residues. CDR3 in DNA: TGTGCCAGCAGACGTGGAGCTGAGCCCCAGCATTTT. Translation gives CASRRGAEPQHF.

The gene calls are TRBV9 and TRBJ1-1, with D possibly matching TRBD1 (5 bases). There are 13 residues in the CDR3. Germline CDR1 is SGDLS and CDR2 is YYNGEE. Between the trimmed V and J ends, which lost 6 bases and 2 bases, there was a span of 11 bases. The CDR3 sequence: CASTDRINTEAFF. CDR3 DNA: TGTGCCAGCACTGACAGAATAAACACTGAAGCTTTCTTT.

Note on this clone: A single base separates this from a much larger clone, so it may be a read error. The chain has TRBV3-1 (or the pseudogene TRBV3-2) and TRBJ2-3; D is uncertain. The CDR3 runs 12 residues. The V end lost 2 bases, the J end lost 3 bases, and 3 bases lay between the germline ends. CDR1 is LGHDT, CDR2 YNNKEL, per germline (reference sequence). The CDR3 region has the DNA TGTGCCAGCAGCCAATCTACAGATACGCAGTATTTT. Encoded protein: CASSQSTDTQYF.

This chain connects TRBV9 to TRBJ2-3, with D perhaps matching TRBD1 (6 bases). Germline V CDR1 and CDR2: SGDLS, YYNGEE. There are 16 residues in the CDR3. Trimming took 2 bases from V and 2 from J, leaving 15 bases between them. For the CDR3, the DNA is TGTGCCAGCAGCGTTAAACCGACAGGATCCACAGATACGCAGTATTTT. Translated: CASSVKPTGSTDTQYF.

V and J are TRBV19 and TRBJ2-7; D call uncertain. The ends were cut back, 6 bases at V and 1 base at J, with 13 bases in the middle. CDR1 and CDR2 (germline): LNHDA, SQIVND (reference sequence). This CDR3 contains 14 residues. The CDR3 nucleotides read TGTGCCAGTAGACGTGATGGGCTTTCCTACGAGCAGTACTTC. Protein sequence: CASRRDGLSYEQYF.

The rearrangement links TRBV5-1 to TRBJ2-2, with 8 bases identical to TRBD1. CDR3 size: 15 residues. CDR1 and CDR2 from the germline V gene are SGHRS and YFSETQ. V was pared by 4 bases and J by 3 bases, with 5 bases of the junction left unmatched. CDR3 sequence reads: CASSGQGSDTGELFF. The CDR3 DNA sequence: TGCGCCAGCAGCGGACAGGGATCGGACACCGGGGAGCTGTTTTTT.

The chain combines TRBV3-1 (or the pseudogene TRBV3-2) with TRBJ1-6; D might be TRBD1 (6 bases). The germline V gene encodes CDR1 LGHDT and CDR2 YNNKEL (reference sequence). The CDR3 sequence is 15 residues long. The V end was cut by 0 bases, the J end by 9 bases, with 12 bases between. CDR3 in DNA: TGTGCCAGCAGCCAAGACGGGGGGCTAGGTTCACCCCTCCACTTT. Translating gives CASSQDGGLGSPLHF.

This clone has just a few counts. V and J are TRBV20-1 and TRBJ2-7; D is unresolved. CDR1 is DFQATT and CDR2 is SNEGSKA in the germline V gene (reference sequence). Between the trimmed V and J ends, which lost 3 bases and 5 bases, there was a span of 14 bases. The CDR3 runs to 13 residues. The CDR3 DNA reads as TGCAGTGCTAGTAAGCTAGTATTCCACGAGCAGTACTTC. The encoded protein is CSASKLVFHEQYF.

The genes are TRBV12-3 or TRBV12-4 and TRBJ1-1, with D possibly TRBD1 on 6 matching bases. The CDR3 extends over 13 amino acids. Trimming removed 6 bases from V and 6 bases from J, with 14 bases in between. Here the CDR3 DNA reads TGTGCCAGCAGATTTAGTGGGGGCCCTGAAGCTTTCTTT. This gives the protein CASRFSGGPEAFF.

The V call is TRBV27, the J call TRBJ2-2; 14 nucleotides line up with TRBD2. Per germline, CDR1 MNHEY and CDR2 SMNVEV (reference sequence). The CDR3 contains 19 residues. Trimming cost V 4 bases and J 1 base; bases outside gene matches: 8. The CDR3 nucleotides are TGTGCCAGCAGTTCCTTCCTGGGGACTAGCGGGGGGAACACCGGGGAGCTGTTTTTT. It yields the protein CASSSFLGTSGGNTGELFF.

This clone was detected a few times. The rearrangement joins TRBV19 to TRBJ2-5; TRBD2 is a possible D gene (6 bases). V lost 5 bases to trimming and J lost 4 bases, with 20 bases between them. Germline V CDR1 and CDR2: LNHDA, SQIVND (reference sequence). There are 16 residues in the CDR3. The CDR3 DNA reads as TGTGCCAGTAGTCCCGGGAGCTCCCGGTTCGGAGAGACCCAGTACTTC. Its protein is CASSPGSSRFGETQYF.

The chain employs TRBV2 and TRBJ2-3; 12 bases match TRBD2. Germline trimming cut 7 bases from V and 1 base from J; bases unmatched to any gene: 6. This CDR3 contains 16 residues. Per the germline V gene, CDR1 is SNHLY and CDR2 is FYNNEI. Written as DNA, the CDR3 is TGTGCCAGCAACCGACTAGCGGGAGCCCGCACAGATACGCAGTATTTT. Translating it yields CASNRLAGARTDTQYF.